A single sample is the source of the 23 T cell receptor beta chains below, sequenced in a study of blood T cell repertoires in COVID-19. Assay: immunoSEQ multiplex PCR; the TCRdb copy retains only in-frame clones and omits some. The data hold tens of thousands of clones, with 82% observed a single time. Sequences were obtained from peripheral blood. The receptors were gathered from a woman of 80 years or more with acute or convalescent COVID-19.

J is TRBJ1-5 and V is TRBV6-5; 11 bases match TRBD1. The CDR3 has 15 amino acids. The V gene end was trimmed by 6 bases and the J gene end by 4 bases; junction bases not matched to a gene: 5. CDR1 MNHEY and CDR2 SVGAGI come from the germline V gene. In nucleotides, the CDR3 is TGTGCCAGCAGGGACAGGGGGCGCGGGAATCAGCCCCAGCATTTT. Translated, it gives CASRDRGRGNQPQHF.

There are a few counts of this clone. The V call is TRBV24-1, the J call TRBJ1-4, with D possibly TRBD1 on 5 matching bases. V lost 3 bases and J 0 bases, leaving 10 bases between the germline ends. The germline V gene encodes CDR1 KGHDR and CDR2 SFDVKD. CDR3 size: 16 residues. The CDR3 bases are TGTGCCACCAGTGATCGTAGGGGCGCAACTAATGAAAAACTGTTTTTT. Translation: CATSDRRGATNEKLFF.

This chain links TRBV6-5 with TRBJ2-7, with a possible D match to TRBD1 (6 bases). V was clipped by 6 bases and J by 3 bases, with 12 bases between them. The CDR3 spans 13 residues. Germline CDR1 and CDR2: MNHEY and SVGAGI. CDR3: CASRRGQNYEQYF. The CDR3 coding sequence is TGTGCCAGCAGGAGGGGACAAAACTACGAGCAGTACTTC.

The CDR3 DNA reads as TGTGCCAGCAGTTCCGACAGGGGTCGTACCGGGGAGCTGTTTTTT. Protein product: CASSSDRGRTGELFF. The gene calls are TRBV6-5 and TRBJ2-2, with TRBD1 matching 8 bases. The CDR3 consists of 15 residues. From germline, CDR1 is MNHEY and CDR2 SVGAGI. V lost 4 bases and J lost 5; bases outside the gene matches: 6.

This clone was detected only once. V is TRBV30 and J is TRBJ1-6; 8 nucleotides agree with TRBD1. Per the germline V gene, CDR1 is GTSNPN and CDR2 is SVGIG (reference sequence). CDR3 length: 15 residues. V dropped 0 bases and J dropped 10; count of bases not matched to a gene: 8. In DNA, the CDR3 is TGTGCCTGGAGTGTAGGGGGGACAGGAAGGTCACCCCTCCACTTT. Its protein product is CAWSVGGTGRSPLHF. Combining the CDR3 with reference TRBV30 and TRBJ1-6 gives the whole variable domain SQTIHQWPATLVQPVGSPLSLECTVEGTSNPNLYWYRQAAGRGLQLLFYSVGIGQISSEVPQNLSASRPQDRQFILSSKKLLLSDSGFYLCAWSVGGTGRSPLHFGNGTRLTVT.

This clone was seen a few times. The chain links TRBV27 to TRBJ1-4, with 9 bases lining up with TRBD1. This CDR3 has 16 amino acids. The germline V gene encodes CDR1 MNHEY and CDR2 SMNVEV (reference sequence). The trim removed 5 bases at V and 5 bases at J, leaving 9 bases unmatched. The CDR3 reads CASSPPPQGANEKLFF. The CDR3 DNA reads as TGTGCCAGCAGTCCTCCCCCACAGGGGGCGAATGAAAAACTGTTTTTT. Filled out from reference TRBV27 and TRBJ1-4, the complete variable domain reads EAQVTQNPRYLITVTGKKLTVTCSQNMNHEYMSWYRQDPGLGLRQIYYSMNVEVTDKGDVPEGYKVSRKEKRNFPLILESPSPNQTSLYFCASSPPPQGANEKLFFGSGTQLSVL.

DNA of the CDR3: TGTGCCAGCAGTTTATGGACAGGCAATCAGCCCCAGCATTTT. Its translation is CASSLWTGNQPQHF. The chain combines TRBV28 with TRBJ1-5; tentative D call: TRBD1 (5 bases). V was clipped by 0 bases and J by 2 bases, with 5 bases between them. The CDR3 sequence is 14 residues long. Germline-derived CDR1 and CDR2 are MDHEN and SYDVKM.

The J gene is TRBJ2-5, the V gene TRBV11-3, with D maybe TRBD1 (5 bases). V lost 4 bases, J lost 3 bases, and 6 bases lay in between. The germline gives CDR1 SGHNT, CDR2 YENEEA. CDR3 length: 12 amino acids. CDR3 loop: CASSSQEETQYF. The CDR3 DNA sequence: TGTGCCAGCAGCTCACAGGAAGAGACCCAGTACTTC.

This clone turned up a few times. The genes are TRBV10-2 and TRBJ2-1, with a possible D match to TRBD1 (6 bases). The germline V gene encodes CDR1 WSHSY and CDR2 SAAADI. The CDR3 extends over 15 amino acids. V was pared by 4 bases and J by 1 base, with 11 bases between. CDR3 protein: CASSADRFSYNEQFF. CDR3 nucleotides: TGCGCCAGCAGTGCTGACAGGTTTTCCTACAATGAGCAGTTCTTC.

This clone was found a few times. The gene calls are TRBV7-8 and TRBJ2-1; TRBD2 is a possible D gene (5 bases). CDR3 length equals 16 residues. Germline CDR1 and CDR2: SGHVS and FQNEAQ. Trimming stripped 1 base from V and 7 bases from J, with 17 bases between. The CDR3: CASSLGAISGFNEQFF. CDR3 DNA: TGTGCCAGCAGCTTAGGGGCAATAAGCGGTTTTAATGAGCAGTTCTTC.

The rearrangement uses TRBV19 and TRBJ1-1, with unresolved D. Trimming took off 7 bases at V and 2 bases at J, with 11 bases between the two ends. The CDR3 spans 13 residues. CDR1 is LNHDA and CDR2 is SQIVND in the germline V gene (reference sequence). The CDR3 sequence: CASTRRVNTEAFF. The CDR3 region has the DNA TGTGCCAGTACTAGGAGGGTTAACACTGAAGCTTTCTTT.

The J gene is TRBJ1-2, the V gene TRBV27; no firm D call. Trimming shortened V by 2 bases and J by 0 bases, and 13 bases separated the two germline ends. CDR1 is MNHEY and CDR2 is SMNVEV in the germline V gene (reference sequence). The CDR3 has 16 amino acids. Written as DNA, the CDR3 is TGTGCCAGCAGTTTAGTTAGCGGGAAGGCTAACTATGGCTACACCTTC. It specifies CASSLVSGKANYGYTF.

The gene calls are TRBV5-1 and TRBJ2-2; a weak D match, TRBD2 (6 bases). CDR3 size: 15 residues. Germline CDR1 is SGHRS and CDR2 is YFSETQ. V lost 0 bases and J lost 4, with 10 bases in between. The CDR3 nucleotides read TGCGCCAGCAGCTTGGCAGGAGGGACCACCGGGGAGCTGTTTTTT. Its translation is CASSLAGGTTGELFF. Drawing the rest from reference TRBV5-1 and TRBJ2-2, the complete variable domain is KAGVTQTPRYLIKTRGQQVTLSCSPISGHRSVSWYQQTPGQGLQFLFEYFSETQRNKGNFPGRFSGRQFSNSRSEMNVSTLELGDSALYLCASSLAGGTTGELFFGEGSRLTVL.

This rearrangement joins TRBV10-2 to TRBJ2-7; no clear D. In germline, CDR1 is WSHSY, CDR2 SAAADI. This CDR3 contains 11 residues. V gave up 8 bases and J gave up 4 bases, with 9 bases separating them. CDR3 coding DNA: TGCGCCAGCTCTCAGTGGTACGAGCAGTACTTC. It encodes CASSQWYEQYF.

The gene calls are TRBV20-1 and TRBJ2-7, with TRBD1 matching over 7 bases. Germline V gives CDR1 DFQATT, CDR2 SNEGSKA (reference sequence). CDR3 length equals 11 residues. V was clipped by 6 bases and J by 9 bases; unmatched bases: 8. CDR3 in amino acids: CSASDRLGQYF. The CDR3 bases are TGCAGTGCATCGGACAGGTTAGGGCAGTACTTC.

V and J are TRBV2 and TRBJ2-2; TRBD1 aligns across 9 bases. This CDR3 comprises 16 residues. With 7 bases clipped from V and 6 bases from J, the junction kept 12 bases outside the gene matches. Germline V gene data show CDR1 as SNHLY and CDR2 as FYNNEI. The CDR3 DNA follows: TGTGCCAGCAAGACAGGGGGGACGATGGTTCCCGGGGAGCTGTTTTTT. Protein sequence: CASKTGGTMVPGELFF.

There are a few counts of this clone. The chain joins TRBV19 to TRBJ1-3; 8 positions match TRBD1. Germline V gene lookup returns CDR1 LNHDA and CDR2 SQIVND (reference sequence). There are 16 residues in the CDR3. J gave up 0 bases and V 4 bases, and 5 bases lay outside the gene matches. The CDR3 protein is CASSTGQVGSGNTIYF. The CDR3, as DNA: TGTGCCAGTAGTACGGGACAGGTTGGCTCTGGAAACACCATATATTTT. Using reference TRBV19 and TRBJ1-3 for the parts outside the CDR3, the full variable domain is DGGITQSPKYLFRKEGQNVTLSCEQNLNHDAMYWYRQDPGQGLRLIYYSQIVNDFQKGDIAEGYSVSREKKESFPLTVTSAQKNPTAFYLCASSTGQVGSGNTIYFGEGSWLTVV.

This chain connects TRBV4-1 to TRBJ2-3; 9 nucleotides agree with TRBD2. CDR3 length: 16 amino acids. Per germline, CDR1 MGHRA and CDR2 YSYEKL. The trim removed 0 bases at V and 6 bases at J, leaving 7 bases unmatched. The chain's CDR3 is CASSQERGGFSDTQYF. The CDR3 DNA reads TGCGCCAGCAGCCAAGAGCGGGGGGGCTTTTCGGATACGCAGTATTTT.

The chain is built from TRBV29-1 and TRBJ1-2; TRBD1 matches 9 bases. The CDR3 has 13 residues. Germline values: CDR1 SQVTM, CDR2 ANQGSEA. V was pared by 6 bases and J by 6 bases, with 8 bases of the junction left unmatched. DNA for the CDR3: TGCAGCGTACCGACAGGGGGAGACGATGGCTACACCTTC. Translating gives CSVPTGGDDGYTF.

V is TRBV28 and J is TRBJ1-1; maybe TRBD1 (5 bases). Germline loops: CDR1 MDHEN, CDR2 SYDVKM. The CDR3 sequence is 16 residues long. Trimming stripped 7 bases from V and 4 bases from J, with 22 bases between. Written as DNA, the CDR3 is TGTGCCAGCACCACACAATCGGGGGGGTGGGGCACTGAAGCTTTCTTT. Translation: CASTTQSGGWGTEAFF.

The CDR3: CASSTGDLGYGYTF. The CDR3 DNA is TGTGCCAGCAGCACAGGGGACCTGGGCTATGGCTACACCTTC. The J gene is TRBJ1-2, the V gene TRBV25-1, with 7 bases lining up with TRBD1. The CDR3 has 14 residues. V trimming: 6 bases; J trimming: 4 bases; junction bases outside the gene matches: 8. Germline loops: CDR1 MGHDK, CDR2 SYGVNS.

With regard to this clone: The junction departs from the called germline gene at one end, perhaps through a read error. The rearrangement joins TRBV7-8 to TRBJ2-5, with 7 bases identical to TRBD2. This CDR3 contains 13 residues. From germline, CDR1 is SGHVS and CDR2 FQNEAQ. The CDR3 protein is CASSLNLLGGVNF. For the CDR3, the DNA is TGTGCCAGCAGCCTAAACCTACTTGGGGGGGTAAACTTC.

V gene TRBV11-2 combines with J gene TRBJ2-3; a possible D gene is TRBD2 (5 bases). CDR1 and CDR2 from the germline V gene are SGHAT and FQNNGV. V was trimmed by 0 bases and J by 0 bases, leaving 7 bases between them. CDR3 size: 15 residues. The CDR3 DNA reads TGTGCCAGCAGCTTAGATGGCGGGAGCACAGATACGCAGTATTTT. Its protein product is CASSLDGGSTDTQYF.